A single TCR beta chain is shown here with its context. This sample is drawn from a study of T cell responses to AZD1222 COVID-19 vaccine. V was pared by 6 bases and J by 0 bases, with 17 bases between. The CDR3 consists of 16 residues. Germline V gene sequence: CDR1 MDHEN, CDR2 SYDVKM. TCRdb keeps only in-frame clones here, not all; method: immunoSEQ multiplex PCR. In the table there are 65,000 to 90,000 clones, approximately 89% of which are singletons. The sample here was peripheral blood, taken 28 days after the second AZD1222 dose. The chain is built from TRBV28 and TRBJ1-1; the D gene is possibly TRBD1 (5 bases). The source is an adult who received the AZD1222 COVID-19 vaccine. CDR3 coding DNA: TGTGCCAGCAGCCCCATAAGCGGGGGAATGAACACTGAAGCTTTCTTT. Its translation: CASSPISGGMNTEAFF.